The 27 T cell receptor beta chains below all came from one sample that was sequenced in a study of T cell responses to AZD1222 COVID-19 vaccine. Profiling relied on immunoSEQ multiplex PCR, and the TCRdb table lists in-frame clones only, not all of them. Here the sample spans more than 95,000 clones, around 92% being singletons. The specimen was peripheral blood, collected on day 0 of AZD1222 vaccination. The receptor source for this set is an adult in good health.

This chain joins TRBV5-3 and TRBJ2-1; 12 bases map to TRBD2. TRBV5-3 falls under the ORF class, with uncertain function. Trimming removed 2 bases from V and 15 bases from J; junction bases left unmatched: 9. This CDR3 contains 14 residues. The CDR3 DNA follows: TGTGCCAGAAGCTTTTCCGTTCAACTAGCGGGAGGGTTCTTC. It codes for CARSFSVQLAGGFF.

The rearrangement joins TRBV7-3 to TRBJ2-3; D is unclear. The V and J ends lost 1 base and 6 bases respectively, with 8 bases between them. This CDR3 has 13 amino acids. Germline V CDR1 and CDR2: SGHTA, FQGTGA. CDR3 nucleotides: TGTGCCAGCAGCTTAAACCCTGTTGATACGCAGTATTTT. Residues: CASSLNPVDTQYF.

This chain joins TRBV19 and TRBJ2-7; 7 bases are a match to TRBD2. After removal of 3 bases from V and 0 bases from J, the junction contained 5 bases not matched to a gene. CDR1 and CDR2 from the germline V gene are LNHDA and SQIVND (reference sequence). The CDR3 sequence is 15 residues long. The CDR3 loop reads CASSIPGGSSYEQYF. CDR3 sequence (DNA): TGTGCCAGTAGTATCCCGGGGGGAAGCTCCTACGAGCAGTACTTC.

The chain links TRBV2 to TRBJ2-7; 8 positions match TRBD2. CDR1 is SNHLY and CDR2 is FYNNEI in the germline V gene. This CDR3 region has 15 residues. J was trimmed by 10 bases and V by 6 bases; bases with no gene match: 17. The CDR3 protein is CASRITRERESSQYF. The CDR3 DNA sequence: TGTGCCAGCAGGATCACCAGGGAGCGGGAGAGCTCCCAGTACTTC.

The CDR3 reads CASSLGGRAAEGELFF. As DNA, the CDR3 is TGTGCCAGTAGTCTCGGCGGGAGGGCCGCCGAAGGGGAGCTGTTTTTT. The chain carries TRBV19 and TRBJ2-2, with 9 bases fitting TRBD2. This CDR3 is 16 amino acids long. Germline CDR1 LNHDA, CDR2 SQIVND (reference sequence). The junction had 12 bases not matched to a gene; V was cut back by 5 bases and J by 8 bases. The variable domain in full, with the rest retrieved from reference TRBV19 and TRBJ2-2, is DGGITQSPKYLFRKEGQNVTLSCEQNLNHDAMYWYRQDPGQGLRLIYYSQIVNDFQKGDIAEGYSVSREKKESFPLTVTSAQKNPTAFYLCASSLGGRAAEGELFFGEGSRLTVL.

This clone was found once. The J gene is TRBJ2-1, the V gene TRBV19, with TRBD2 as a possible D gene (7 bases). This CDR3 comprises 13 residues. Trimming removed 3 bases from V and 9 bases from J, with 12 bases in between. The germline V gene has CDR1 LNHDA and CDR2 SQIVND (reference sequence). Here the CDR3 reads CASSIRGAPEQFF. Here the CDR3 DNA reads TGTGCCAGTAGTATTCGGGGGGCGCCTGAGCAGTTCTTC.

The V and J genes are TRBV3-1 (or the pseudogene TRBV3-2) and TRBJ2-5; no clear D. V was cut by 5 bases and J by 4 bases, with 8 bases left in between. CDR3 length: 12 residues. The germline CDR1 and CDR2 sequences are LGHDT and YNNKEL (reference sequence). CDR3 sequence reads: CASSGFRETQYF. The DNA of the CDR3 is TGTGCCAGCAGCGGTTTTCGAGAGACCCAGTACTTC.

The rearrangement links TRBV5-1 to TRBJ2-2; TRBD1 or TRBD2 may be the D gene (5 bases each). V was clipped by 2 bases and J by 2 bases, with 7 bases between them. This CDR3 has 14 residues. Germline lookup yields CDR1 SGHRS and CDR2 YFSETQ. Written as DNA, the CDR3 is TGCGCCAGCAGCTTTGGGGGTAACACCGGGGAGCTGTTTTTT. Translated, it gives CASSFGGNTGELFF.

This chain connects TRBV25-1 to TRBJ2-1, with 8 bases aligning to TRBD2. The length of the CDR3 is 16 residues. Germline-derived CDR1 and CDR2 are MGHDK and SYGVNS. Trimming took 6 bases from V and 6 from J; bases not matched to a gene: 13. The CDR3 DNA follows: TGTGCCAGCAGCGAACTAAAGCGGGAGCACATCAATGAGCAGTTCTTC. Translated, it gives CASSELKREHINEQFF. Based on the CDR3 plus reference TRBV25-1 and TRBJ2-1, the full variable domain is EADIYQTPRYLVIGTGKKITLECSQTMGHDKMYWYQQDPGMELHLIHYSYGVNSTEKGDLSSESTVSRIRTEHFPLTLESARPSHTSQYLCASSELKREHINEQFFGPGTRLTVL.

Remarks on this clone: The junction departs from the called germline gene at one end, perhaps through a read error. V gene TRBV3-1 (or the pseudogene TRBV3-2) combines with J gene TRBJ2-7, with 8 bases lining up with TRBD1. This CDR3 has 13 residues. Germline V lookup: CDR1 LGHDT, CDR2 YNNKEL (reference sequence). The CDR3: CASSPYPTGTGWF. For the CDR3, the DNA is TGTGCCAGCAGCCCTTATCCCACCGGGACAGGTTGGTTC.

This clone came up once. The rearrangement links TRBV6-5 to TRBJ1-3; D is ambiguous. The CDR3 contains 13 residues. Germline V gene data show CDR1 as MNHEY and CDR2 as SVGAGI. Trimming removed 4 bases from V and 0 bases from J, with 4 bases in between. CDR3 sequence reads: CASSLDSGNTIYF. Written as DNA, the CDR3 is TGTGCCAGCAGTTTGGACTCTGGAAACACCATATATTTT.

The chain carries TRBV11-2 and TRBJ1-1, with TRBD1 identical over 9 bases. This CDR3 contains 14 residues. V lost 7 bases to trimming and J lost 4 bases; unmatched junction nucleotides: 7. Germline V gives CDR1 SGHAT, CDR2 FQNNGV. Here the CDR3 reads CASTSQGAITEAFF. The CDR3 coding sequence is TGTGCCAGCACCTCACAGGGGGCCATCACTGAAGCTTTCTTT.

CDR3 protein: CAWNRDGPNYGYTF. The CDR3 DNA is TGTGCCTGGAACCGGGACGGCCCCAACTATGGCTACACCTTC. The V call is TRBV30, the J call TRBJ1-2; weak D call: TRBD1 (5 bases). CDR1 and CDR2 (germline): GTSNPN, SVGIG (reference sequence). V dropped 4 bases and J dropped 2 bases, with 14 bases sitting between them. The CDR3 is made up of 14 amino acids.

The CDR3 sequence is CASSLAGQTYGYTF. In DNA, the CDR3 is TGCGCCAGCAGCTTGGCCGGGCAGACCTATGGCTACACCTTC. This rearrangement joins TRBV5-1 to TRBJ1-2, with D unclear. There are 14 residues in the CDR3. The V end was cut by 0 bases, the J end by 4 bases, with 10 bases between. Germline CDR1 and CDR2: SGHRS and YFSETQ.

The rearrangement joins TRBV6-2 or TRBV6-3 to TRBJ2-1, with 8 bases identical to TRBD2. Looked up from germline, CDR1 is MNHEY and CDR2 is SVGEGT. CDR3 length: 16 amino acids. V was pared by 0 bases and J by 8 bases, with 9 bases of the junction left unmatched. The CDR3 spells CASSYSRREASDEQFF. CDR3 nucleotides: TGTGCCAGCAGTTACTCGCGGCGGGAGGCCTCAGATGAGCAGTTCTTC.

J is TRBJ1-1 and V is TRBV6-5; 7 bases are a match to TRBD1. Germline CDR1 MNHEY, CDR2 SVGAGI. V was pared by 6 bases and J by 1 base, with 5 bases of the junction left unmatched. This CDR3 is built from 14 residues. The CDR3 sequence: CASSPRGRNTEAFF. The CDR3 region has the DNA TGTGCCAGCAGCCCCAGGGGGAGGAACACTGAAGCTTTCTTT.

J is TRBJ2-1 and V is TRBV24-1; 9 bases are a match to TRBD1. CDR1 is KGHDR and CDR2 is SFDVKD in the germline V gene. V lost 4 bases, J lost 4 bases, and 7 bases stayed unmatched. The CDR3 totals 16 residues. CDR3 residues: CATSDAPGQGYNEQFF. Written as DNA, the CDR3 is TGTGCCACCAGTGACGCCCCCGGACAGGGGTACAATGAGCAGTTCTTC.

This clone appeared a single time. The CDR3 loop is CASSQSGGYTF. The CDR3 DNA follows: TGCGCCAGCAGTCAATCCGGTGGCTACACCTTC. This chain connects TRBV23-1 to TRBJ1-2, with no clear D. TRBV23-1 is identified as an open reading frame with a role that is uncertain. Trimming shortened V by 0 bases and J by 7 bases, and 3 bases separated the two germline ends. The CDR3 is 11 residues long.

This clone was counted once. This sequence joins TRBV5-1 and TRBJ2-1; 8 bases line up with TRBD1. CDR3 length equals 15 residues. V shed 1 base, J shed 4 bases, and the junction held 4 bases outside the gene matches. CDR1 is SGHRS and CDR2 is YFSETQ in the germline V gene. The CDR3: CASSLSTGGYNEQFF. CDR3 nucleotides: TGCGCCAGCAGCTTGTCTACAGGGGGATACAATGAGCAGTTCTTC.

DNA of the CDR3: TGCGCCAGCAGCTTGGGACAGGGTGTCTCGGGGGAGCTGTTTTTT. This encodes CASSLGQGVSGELFF. The chain recombines TRBV5-1 with TRBJ2-2, with 7 nucleotides matching TRBD1. CDR1 and CDR2 from the germline V gene are SGHRS and YFSETQ. V gave up 0 bases and J gave up 8 bases; unmatched junction bases: 7. The CDR3 spans 15 residues.

This chain's CDR3 is CASSSTVAGGPGEQYF. CDR3 bases: TGTGCCAGCAGCTCGACAGTAGCGGGAGGGCCGGGAGAGCAGTACTTC. The V gene is TRBV11-2, the J gene TRBJ2-7, with 11 bases lining up with TRBD2. V dropped 4 bases and J dropped 7; count of bases not matched to a gene: 12. The CDR3 spans 16 residues. The germline V gene encodes CDR1 SGHAT and CDR2 FQNNGV.

CDR3 loop: CASALGTQETQYF. CDR3 sequence (DNA): TGTGCCAGCGCGTTGGGAACCCAAGAGACCCAGTACTTC. The rearrangement uses TRBV6-5 and TRBJ2-5; the D is unclear. Germline V CDR1 and CDR2: MNHEY, SVGAGI. This CDR3 is built from 13 residues. Trimming shortened V by 8 bases and J by 1 base, and 11 bases separated the two germline ends.

As DNA, the CDR3 is TGTGCCTGGAGGCTCGGGACAGTGGCTAGGGACGAGCAGTACTTC. Its translation: CAWRLGTVARDEQYF. The chain joins TRBV30 to TRBJ2-7, with 7 bases identical to TRBD1. After removal of 3 bases from V and 5 bases from J, the junction contained 13 bases not matched to a gene. Germline CDR1 GTSNPN, CDR2 SVGIG (reference sequence). This CDR3 has 15 residues.

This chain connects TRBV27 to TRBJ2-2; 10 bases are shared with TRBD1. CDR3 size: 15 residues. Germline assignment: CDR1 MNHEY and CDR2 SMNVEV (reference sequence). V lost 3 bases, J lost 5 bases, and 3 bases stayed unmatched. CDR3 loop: CASSFLGQGTGELFF. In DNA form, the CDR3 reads TGTGCCAGCAGTTTTTTGGGACAGGGGACCGGGGAGCTGTTTTTT.

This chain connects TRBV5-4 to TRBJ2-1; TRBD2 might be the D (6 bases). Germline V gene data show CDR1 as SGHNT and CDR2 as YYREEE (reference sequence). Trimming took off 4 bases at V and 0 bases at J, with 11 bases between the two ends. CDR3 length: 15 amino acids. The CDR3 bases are TGTGCCAGCAGCCCTAGCGTGAGCTCCTACAATGAGCAGTTCTTC. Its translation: CASSPSVSSYNEQFF.

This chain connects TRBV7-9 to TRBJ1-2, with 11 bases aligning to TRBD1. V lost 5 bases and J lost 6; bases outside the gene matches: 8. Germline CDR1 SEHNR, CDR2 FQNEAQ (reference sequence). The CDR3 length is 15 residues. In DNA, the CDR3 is TGTGCCAGCAGCCTACGGGACAGGGGGACGGATGGCTACACCTTC. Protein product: CASSLRDRGTDGYTF.

The CDR3 loop is CASRENRGYTGELFF. CDR3 sequence (DNA): TGTGCCAGCCGTGAAAACAGGGGGTACACCGGGGAGCTGTTTTTT. This chain uses TRBV28 with TRBJ2-2, with 8 bases identical to TRBD1. This CDR3 is built from 15 residues. CDR1 MDHEN and CDR2 SYDVKM come from the germline V gene. The J segment lost 3 bases and the V segment lost 8 bases, leaving 8 bases of the junction unmatched.